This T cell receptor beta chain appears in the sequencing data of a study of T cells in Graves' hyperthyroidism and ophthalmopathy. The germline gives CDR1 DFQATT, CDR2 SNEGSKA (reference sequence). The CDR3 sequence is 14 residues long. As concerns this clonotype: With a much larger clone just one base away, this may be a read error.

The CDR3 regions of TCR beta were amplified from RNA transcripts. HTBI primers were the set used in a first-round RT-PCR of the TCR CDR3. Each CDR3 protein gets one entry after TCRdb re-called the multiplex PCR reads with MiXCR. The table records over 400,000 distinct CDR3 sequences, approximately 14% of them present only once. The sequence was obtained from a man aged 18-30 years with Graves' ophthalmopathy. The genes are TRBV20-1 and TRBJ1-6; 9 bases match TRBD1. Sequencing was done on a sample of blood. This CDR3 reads CSARGGQGNLPLHF. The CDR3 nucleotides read TGCAGTGCCAGAGGCGGACAGGGGAATTTACCCCTCCACTTT.